The present T cell receptor (beta chain) was sequenced within a study of blood T cells in healthy people across ages. Study-wide results and caveats: A roughly linear age-dependent decrease characterized TCR beta diversity per million T cells.

On this clonotype: The antigen is undetermined.

Every donor gave ten milliliters of peripheral blood. For the second PCR, which ran for about 7 to 12 cycles, a sample-barcoded 5' primer and a J-beta primer mix were used. TCRdb used MiXCR to reprocess the 5' RACE reads, holding one entry per CDR3 protein. The sample shows roughly 1,800,000 distinct CDR3 sequences, around half of them seen only once. This receptor was identified in a woman aged 40 to 55 in good health. The material sequenced was blood.

The CDR3 bases are TGTGCCAGCAAGGCGAGGGCCCAAGAGACCCAGTACTTC. Amino acids: CASKARAQETQYF. The chain carries TRBV12-3 or TRBV12-4 and TRBJ2-5; possibly TRBD2 for D (5 bases). The CDR3 length is 13 residues. The V end was cut by 7 bases, the J end by 1 base, with 10 bases between.